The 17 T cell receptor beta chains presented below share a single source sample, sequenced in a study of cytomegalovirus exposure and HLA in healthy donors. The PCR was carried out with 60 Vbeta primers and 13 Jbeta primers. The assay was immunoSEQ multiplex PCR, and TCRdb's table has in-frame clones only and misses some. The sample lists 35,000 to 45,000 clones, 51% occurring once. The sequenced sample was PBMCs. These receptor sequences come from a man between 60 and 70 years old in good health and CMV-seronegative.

CDR3 sequence (DNA): TGTGCCAGCAGCGGCCGGGGGGCGCGGGGCTACACCTTC. It yields the protein CASSGRGARGYTF. The chain links TRBV7-2 to TRBJ1-2; a weak D match, TRBD1 (6 bases). The V end lost 5 bases, the J end lost 8 bases, and 15 bases lay between the germline ends. The germline gives CDR1 SGHTA, CDR2 FQGNSA. The length of the CDR3 is 13 residues.

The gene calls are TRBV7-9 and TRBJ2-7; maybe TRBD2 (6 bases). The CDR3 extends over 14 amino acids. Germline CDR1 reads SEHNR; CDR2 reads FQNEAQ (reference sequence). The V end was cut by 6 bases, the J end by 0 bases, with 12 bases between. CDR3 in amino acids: CASSFSGSSYEQYF. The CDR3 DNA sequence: TGTGCCAGCAGTTTTAGCGGTAGCTCCTACGAGCAGTACTTC.

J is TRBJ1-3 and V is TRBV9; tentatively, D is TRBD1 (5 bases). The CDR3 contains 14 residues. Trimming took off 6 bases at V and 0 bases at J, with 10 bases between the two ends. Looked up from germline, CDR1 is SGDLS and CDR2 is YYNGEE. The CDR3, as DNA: TGTGCCAGCACCGGGGGACTCTCTGGAAACACCATATATTTT. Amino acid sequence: CASTGGLSGNTIYF.

As DNA, the CDR3 is TGTGCCAGCAGCCCCGTAGCTAGCCGGGGAGATACGCAGTATTTT. As protein: CASSPVASRGDTQYF. The rearrangement links TRBV11-2 to TRBJ2-3, with TRBD2 as a possible D gene (5 bases). Germline CDR1 is SGHAT and CDR2 is FQNNGV. The CDR3 totals 15 residues. The germline V and J ends were trimmed by 5 bases and 5 bases, with 17 bases remaining between them.

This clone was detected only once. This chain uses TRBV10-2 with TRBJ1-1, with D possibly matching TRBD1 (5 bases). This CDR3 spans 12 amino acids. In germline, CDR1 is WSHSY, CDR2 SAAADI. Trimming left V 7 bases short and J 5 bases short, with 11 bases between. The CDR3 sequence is CASTRTSTEAFF. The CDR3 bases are TGCGCCAGCACCCGGACAAGTACTGAAGCTTTCTTT.

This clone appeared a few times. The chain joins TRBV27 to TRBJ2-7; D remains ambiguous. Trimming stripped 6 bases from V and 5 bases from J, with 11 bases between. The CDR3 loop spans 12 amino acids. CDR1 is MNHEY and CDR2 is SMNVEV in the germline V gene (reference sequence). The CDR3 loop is CASSSVSHEQYF. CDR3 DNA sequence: TGTGCCAGCAGCTCGGTATCCCACGAGCAGTACTTC.

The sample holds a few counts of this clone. The CDR3 nucleotides are TGTGCCACCACTTATGTCCTAGACGCTTTCTTT. It is translated as CATTYVLDAFF. The chain links TRBV28 to TRBJ1-1; no clear D. Germline assignment: CDR1 MDHEN and CDR2 SYDVKM. The CDR3 sequence is 11 residues long. V was pared by 10 bases and J by 11 bases, with 17 bases between.

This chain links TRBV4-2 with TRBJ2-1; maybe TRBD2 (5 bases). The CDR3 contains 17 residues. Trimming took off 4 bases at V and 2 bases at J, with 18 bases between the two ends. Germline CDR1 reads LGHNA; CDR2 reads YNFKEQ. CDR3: CASSPGAALPTYNEQFF. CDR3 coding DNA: TGTGCCAGCAGCCCTGGAGCGGCATTGCCTACCTACAATGAGCAGTTCTTC.

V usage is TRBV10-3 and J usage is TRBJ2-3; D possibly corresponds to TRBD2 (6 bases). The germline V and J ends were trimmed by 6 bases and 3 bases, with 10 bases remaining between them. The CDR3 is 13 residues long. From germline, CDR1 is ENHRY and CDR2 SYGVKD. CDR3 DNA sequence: TGTGCCATCAGCGCGGGACTGACAGATACGCAGTATTTT. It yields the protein CAISAGLTDTQYF.

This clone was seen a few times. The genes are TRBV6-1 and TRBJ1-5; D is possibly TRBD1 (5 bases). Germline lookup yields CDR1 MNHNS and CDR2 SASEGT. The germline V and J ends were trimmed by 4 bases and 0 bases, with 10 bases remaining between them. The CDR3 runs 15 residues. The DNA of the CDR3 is TGTGCCAGCAGTGGTGGGGGGATTAGCAATCAGCCCCAGCATTTT. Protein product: CASSGGGISNQPQHF.

CDR3 sequence reads: CAWSVNRGTGYTF. The CDR3 DNA reads as TGTGCCTGGAGTGTTAACAGGGGAACAGGCTACACCTTC. The genes are TRBV30 and TRBJ1-2, with 7 positions matching TRBD1. CDR3 length: 13 amino acids. From germline, CDR1 is GTSNPN and CDR2 SVGIG (reference sequence). V dropped 0 bases and J dropped 8; count of bases not matched to a gene: 6.

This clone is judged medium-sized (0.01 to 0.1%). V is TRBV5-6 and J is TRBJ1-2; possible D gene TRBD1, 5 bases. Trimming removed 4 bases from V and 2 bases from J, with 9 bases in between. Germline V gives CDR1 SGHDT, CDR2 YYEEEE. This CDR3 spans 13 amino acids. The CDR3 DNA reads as TGTGCCAGCAGCGAAGCAGGGAACTATGGCTACACCTTC. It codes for CASSEAGNYGYTF.

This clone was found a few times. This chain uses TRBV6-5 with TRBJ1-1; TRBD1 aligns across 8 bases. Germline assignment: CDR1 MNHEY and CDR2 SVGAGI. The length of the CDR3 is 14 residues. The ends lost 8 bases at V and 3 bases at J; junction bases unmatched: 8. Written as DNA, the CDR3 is TGTGCCAGCGGCAGGGGGCGTTGGGACACTGAAGCTTTCTTT. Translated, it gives CASGRGRWDTEAFF.

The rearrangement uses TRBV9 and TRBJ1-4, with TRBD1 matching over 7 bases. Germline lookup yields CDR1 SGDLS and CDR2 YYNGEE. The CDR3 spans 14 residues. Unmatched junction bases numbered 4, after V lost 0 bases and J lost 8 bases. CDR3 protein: CASSVGRGDEKLFF. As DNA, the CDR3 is TGTGCCAGCAGCGTAGGCAGGGGGGACGAAAAACTGTTTTTT.

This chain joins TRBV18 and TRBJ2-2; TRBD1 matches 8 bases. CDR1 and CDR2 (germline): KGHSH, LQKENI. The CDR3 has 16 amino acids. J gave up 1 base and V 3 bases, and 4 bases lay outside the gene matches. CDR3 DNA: TGTGCCAGCTCACCCTTTGGGACAGGGAACACCGGGGAGCTGTTTTTT. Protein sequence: CASSPFGTGNTGELFF.

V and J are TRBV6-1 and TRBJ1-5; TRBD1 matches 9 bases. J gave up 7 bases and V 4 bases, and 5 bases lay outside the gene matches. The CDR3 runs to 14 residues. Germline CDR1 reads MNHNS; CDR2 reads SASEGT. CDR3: CASSATGGGQPQHF. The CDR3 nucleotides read TGTGCCAGCAGTGCCACAGGGGGCGGACAGCCCCAGCATTTT.

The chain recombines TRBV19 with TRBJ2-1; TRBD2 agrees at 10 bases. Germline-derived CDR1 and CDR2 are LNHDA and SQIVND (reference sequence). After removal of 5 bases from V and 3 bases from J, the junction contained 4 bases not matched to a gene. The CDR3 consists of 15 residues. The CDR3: CASSLRLAGYNEQFF. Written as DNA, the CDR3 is TGTGCCAGTAGTTTACGACTAGCGGGCTACAATGAGCAGTTCTTC.